The present entry profiles one T cell receptor beta chain with its context. Its antigen is undetermined. At the end of more than 8 days of culture, CD4+ T cells were isolated. BNT162b2 vaccine or mRNA-1273 vaccine was given to participants in two doses. The study found no prior SARS-CoV-2 infection in the vaccine recipients, who tested negative for nucleocapsid antibodies. Fresh IL-2-containing medium replaced half the medium on days 3 and 7. The data belong to a study of vaccination effects on CD4 cells after COVID-19. Study results and limitations: Researchers reported few convalescent patients and no early post-infection timepoints in the study.

Method: immunoSEQ multiplex PCR; TCRdb's copy keeps in-frame clones and lacks some. Among under 55,000 clones, around 70% were seen once, and the ten largest hold about 6.7%. The source was CD4+ T cells from PBMCs cultured without peptide, collected after COVID-19 vaccination. The TCR originated in a human donor who received a COVID-19 vaccine.

The CDR3 DNA reads TGTGCCAGCAGTCGTTTTGGCGGGGATACCTACGAGCAGTACTTC. This codes for CASSRFGGDTYEQYF. The chain is built from TRBV6-5 and TRBJ2-7, with a tentative D call TRBD2 (6 bases). The CDR3 extends over 15 amino acids. Germline V gene sequence: CDR1 MNHEY, CDR2 SVGAGI. The V end was cut by 5 bases, the J end by 2 bases, with 16 bases between.